Listed below are T cell receptor beta chains from one sample, sequenced in a study of T-cell memory formation after mild COVID-19. One entry per CDR3 protein results from TCRdb running MiXCR on the 5' RACE reads. The sample carries roughly 130,000 distinct CDR3 sequences, around 6.3% recorded once. The sample taken for sequencing was PBMCs or a T cell subset sorted from them (not recorded which). Receptor source: an adult woman who had mild COVID-19 (a few samples of this study predate the infection). Cell type and time point are not known. The CDR3 runs from the conserved cysteine through the conserved F or W. A D gene is named only where the DNA matches it firmly. A clone size is listed for some rows: how often the clone was seen (once, few, many), or a class if it is expanded.

v_call	j_call	clone_size	d_call	cdr3_nt	cdr3_aa
TRBV6-5	TRBJ1-2	.	TRBD1	TGTGCCAGCAGCTGGACAGGGGGCCTAAGCGGCTACACCTTC	CASSWTGGLSGYTF
TRBV11-2	TRBJ2-7	.	TRBD2	TGTGCCAGCAGCCAGAGGATGGGACCCGGGACTAGCATCCACGAGCAGTACTTC	CASSQRMGPGTSIHEQYF
TRBV7-8	TRBJ1-2	few	.	TGTGCCAGCAGCCCCCTTCGGCTCAAGAGGAACTATGGCTACACCTTC	CASSPLRLKRNYGYTF
TRBV7-9	TRBJ1-2	.	TRBD1	TGTGCCAGCAGCAGAACCGGGACAGCATCCTATGGCTACACCTTC	CASSRTGTASYGYTF
TRBV27	TRBJ2-3	many	.	TGTGCCAGCAGTTTAACAGGACCGACGGGGATTAGTACGCAGTATTTT	CASSLTGPTGISTQYF
TRBV7-2	TRBJ2-7	many	TRBD2	TGTGCCAGCAAGCCAAGGACTAGCGGTTACGAGCAGTACTTC	CASKPRTSGYEQYF
TRBV6-5	TRBJ1-4	.	.	TGTGCCAGCTCCTGGGGGGGGGCATTGGGGGAAAAACTGTTTTTT	CASSWGGALGEKLFF
TRBV7-2	TRBJ2-3	many	TRBD1	TGTGCCAGCAGCCGTTATTACGACAGGGCCCTCCGGGGCACAGATACGCAGTATTTT	CASSRYYDRALRGTDTQYF
TRBV24-1	TRBJ1-2	few	.	TGTGCCATCCAGGACATTCTTAACTATGGCTACACCTTC	CAIQDILNYGYTF
TRBV7-9	TRBJ1-1	.	.	TGTGCCAGCAGCGCCGGGGGGTACAACACTGAAGCTTTCTTT	CASSAGGYNTEAFF
TRBV10-3	TRBJ2-7	.	.	TGTGCCATCAGGGATGACATCTCCTACGAGCAGTACTTC	CAIRDDISYEQYF
TRBV7-9	TRBJ1-2	.	.	TGTGCCAGCAGCACCACGGTAGTAGGGGATAACTATGGCTACACCTTC	CASSTTVVGDNYGYTF
TRBV3-1	TRBJ2-7	many	.	TGTGCCAGCAGCCAAGATCGCCCCATGGGGAGCCCTCCCCCCTACGAGCAGTACTTC	CASSQDRPMGSPPPYEQYF
TRBV18	TRBJ1-4	.	TRBD1	TGTGCCAGCTCACCCGGGACAGGTTCCCATGAAAAACTGTTTTTT	CASSPGTGSHEKLFF
TRBV5-1	TRBJ2-2	.	.	TGCGCCAGCAGCTTTGCAGGGGTGGACACCGGGGAGCTGTTTTTT	CASSFAGVDTGELFF
TRBV20-1	TRBJ2-4	many	TRBD1	TGCAGTGCTAGAAAGACCGGGACAGGGAAAAACATTCAGTACTTC	CSARKTGTGKNIQYF
TRBV12-3/TRBV12-4	TRBJ2-3	.	.	TGTGCCAGCAGTTTGGGCAGCACAGATACGCAGTATTTT	CASSLGSTDTQYF
TRBV12-3/TRBV12-4	TRBJ2-5	.	.	TGTGCCAGCAGCAGACAGGTTCGAGAGACCCAGTACTTC	CASSRQVRETQYF
TRBV5-1	TRBJ2-2	.	.	TGCGCCAGCAGCTTGGACAGGAAAACCGGGGAGCTGTTTTTT	CASSLDRKTGELFF
TRBV12-3/TRBV12-4	TRBJ1-6	.	TRBD1	TGTGCCAGCAGTCTCAGGGGGGCCCCGGGTTCACCCCTCCACTTT	CASSLRGAPGSPLHF